This TCR beta chain was found in a study of cytomegalovirus exposure and HLA in healthy donors. Remarks on this clone: Antigen specificity is unknown.

This CDR3 has 16 amino acids. Germline CDR1 reads SGHDN; CDR2 reads FVKESK. The V end was cut by 1 base, the J end by 3 bases, with 10 bases between. Whole-study results and caveats: On later analysis, the bulk of CMV-associated TCR beta chains appeared to be HLA-restricted. Cytomegalovirus association was assigned to 150 to 200 TCR beta chains. Productive status was seen about 90% or about 30% of the time for most TCR beta V segments in an earlier analysis. Further analysis, carried out later, found HLA-associated TCR beta chains more clonally expanded than equally common other chains.

Primers included in the PCR were 60 Vbeta and 13 Jbeta primers. Sequenced by immunoSEQ multiplex PCR; TCRdb stores in-frame clones only, minus some. The table lists 150,000 to 250,000 clones, around 78% of them singletons. The source of this sequence is a man aged 25 to 40 in good health and CMV-seronegative. The source material was PBMCs. The chain carries TRBV14 and TRBJ2-6; weak D call: TRBD2 (6 bases). CDR3 sequence reads: CASSQVSGVGANVLTF. The CDR3, as DNA: TGTGCCAGCAGCCAAGTATCGGGGGTTGGGGCCAACGTCCTGACTTTC.